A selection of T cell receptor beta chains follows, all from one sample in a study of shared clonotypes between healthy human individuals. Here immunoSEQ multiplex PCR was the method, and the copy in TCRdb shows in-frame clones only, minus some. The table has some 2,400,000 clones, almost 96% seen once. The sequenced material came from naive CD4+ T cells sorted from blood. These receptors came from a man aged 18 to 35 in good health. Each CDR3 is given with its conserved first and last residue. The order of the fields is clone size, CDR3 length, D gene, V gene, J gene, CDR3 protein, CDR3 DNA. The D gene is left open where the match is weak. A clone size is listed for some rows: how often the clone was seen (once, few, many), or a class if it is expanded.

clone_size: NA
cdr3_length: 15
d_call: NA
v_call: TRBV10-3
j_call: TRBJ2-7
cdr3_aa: CAISVVERASYEQYF
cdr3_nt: TGTGCCATCAGTGTGGTGGAAAGGGCCAGCTACGAGCAGTACTTC

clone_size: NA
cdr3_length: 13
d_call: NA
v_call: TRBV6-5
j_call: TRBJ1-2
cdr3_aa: CASSQGHLYGYTF
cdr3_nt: TGTGCCAGCAGCCAGGGACACCTCTATGGCTACACCTTC

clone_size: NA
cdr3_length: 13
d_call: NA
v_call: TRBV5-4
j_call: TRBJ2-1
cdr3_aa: CASSVSKDNEQFF
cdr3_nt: TGTGCCAGCAGCGTCAGCAAGGACAATGAGCAGTTCTTC

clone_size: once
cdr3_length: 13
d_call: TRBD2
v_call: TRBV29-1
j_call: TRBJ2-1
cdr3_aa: CSVAGLARNEQFF
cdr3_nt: TGCAGCGTTGCGGGACTAGCGCGGAATGAGCAGTTCTTC

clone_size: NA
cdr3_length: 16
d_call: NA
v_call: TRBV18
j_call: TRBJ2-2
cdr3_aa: CASSPPRDTLTGELFF
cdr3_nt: TGTGCCAGCTCACCACCCCGCGACACCCTCACCGGGGAGCTGTTTTTT

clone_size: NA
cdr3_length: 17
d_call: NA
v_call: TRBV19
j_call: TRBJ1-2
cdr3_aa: CASHRSGGFWDGVGYTF
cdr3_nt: TGTGCCAGCCACCGCTCCGGCGGGTTTTGGGATGGTGTTGGCTACACCTTC

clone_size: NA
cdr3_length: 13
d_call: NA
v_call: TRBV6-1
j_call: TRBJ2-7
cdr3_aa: CATTLDSLYEQYF
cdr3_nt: TGTGCCACCACCTTGGACAGTCTCTACGAGCAGTACTTC

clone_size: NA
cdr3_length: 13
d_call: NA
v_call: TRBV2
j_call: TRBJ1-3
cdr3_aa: CASKLTSGNTIYF
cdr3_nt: TGTGCCAGCAAACTAACCTCTGGAAACACCATATATTTT

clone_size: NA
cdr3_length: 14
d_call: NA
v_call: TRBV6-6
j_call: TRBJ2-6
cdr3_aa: CASKGGSGANVLTF
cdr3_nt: TGTGCCAGCAAAGGCGGATCTGGGGCCAACGTCCTGACTTTC

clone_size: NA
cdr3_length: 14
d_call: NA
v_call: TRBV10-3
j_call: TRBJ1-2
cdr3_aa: CAISDPAVEYGYTF
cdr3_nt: TGTGCCATCAGCGACCCGGCAGTCGAATATGGCTACACCTTC

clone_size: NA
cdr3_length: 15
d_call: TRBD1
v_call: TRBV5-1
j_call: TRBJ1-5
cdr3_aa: CASRAGTESNQPQHF
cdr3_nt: TGCGCCAGCAGAGCCGGGACAGAAAGCAATCAGCCCCAGCATTTT

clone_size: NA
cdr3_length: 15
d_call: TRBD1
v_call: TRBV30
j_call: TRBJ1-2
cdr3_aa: CAWSVGQGPNYGYTF
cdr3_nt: TGTGCCTGGAGTGTGGGACAGGGGCCCAACTATGGCTACACCTTC

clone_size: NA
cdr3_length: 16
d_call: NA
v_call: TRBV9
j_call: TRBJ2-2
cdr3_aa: CASSVGASPNTGELFF
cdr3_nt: TGTGCCAGCAGCGTGGGAGCGAGTCCGAACACCGGGGAGCTGTTTTTT

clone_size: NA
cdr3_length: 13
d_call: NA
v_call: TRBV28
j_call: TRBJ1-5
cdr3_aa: CASSPGGNQPQHF
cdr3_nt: TGTGCCAGCAGTCCGGGAGGCAATCAGCCCCAGCATTTT

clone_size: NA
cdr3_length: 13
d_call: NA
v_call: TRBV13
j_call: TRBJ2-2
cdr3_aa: CASSLMGTGELFF
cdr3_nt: TGTGCCAGCAGCTTAATGGGTACCGGGGAGCTGTTTTTT

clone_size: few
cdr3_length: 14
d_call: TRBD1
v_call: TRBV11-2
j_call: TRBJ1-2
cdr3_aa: CASSRDRGGDGYTF
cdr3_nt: TGTGCCAGCAGTCGGGACAGGGGGGGAGATGGCTACACCTTC

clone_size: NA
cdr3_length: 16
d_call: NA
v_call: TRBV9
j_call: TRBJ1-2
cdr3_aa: CASSDGGGNDGYGYTF
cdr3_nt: TGTGCCAGCAGCGATGGGGGAGGGAATGACGGCTATGGCTACACCTTC

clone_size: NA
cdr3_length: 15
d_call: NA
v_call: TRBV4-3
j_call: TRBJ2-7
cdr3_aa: CASSQSMETSYEQYF
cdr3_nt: TGCGCCAGCAGCCAATCTATGGAGACTAGCTACGAGCAGTACTTC

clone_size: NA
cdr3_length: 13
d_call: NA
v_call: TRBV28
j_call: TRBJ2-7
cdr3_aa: CASSFGGSYEQYF
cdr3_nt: TGTGCCAGCAGTTTCGGCGGGTCCTACGAGCAGTACTTC

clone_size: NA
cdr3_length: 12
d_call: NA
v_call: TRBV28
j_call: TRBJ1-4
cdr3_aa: CASSLRRRDLFF
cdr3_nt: TGTGCCAGCAGTTTGCGGCGCAGGGACCTGTTTTTT

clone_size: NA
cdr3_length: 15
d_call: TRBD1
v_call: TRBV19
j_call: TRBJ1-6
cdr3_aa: CASTTGQSYNSPLHF
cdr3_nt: TGTGCCAGTACCACGGGACAGTCCTATAATTCACCCCTCCACTTT

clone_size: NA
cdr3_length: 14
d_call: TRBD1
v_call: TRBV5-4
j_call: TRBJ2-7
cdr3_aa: CASSHGQGFYEQYF
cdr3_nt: TGTGCCAGCAGCCATGGACAGGGATTCTACGAGCAGTACTTC

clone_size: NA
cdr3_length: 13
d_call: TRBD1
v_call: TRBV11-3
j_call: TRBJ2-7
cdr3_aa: CASSRSGQGKQYF
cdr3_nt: TGTGCCAGCAGCCGATCGGGACAGGGGAAGCAGTACTTC

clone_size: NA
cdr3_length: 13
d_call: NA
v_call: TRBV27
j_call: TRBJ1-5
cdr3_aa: CASSLRQNQPQHF
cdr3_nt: TGTGCCAGCAGTTTACGGCAGAATCAGCCCCAGCATTTT

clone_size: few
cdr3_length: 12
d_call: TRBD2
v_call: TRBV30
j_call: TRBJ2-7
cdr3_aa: CAWAAGAYEQYF
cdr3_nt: TGTGCCTGGGCCGCGGGGGCCTACGAGCAGTACTTC

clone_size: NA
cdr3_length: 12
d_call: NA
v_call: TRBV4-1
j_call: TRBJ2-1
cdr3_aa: CASSQDRREQFF
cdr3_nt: TGCGCCAGCAGCCAAGATAGACGTGAGCAGTTCTTC

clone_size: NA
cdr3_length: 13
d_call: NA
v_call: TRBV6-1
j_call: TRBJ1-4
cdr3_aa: CASSRGVNEKLFF
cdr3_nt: TGTGCCAGCAGTCGGGGGGTAAATGAAAAACTGTTTTTT

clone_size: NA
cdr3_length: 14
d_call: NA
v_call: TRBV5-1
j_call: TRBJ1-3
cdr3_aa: CASSLATPGNTIYF
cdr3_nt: TGCGCCAGCAGCTTGGCGACCCCTGGAAACACCATATATTTT

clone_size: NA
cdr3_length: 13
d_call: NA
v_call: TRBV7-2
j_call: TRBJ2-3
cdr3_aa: CASSLALTDTQYF
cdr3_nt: TGTGCCAGCAGCTTAGCGCTCACAGATACGCAGTATTTT

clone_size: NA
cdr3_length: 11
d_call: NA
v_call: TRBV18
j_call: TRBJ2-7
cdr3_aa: CASSTGSEQYF
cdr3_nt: TGTGCCAGCTCAACAGGCTCCGAGCAGTACTTC

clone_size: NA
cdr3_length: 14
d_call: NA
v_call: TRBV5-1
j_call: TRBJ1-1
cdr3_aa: CASSPARGNTEAFF
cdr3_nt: TGCGCCAGCAGCCCGGCAAGGGGGAACACTGAAGCTTTCTTT

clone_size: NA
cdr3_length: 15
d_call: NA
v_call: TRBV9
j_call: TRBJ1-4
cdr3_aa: CASSVATGRGEKLFF
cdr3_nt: TGTGCCAGCAGCGTAGCTACGGGGCGGGGAGAAAAACTGTTTTTT

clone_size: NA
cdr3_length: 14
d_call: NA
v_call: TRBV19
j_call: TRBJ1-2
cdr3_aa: CASSLASGAGGYTF
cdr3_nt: TGTGCCAGTAGCCTGGCGTCAGGGGCAGGAGGCTACACCTTC

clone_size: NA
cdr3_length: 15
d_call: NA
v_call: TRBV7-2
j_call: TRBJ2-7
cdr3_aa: CASSFSQASATEQYF
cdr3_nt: TGTGCCAGCAGCTTTAGTCAGGCTAGCGCTACCGAGCAGTACTTC

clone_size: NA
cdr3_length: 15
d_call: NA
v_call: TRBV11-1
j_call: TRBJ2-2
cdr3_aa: CASSLRSRDTGELFF
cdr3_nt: TGTGCCAGCAGCTTAAGGTCCAGGGATACCGGGGAGCTGTTTTTT

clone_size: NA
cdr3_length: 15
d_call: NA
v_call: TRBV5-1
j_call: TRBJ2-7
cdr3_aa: CASSLAGDRSYEQYF
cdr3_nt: TGCGCCAGCAGCTTGGCCGGAGACAGGTCCTACGAGCAGTACTTC

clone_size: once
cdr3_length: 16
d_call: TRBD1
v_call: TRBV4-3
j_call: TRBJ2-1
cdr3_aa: CASSQDQAGGRDEQFF
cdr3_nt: TGCGCCAGCAGCCAAGATCAGGCAGGGGGTAGAGATGAGCAGTTCTTC

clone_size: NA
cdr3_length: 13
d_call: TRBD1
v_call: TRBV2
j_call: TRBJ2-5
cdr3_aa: CASSGSGGGTQYF
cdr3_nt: TGTGCCAGCAGCGGGTCAGGGGGTGGGACCCAGTACTTC

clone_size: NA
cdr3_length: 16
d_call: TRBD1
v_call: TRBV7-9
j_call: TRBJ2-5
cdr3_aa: CASSLARDRGKETQYF
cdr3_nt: TGTGCCAGCAGCTTAGCCCGGGACAGGGGTAAAGAGACCCAGTACTTC

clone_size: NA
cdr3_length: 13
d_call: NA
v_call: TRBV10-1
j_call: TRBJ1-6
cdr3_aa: CASTPDRNSPLHF
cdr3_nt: TGCGCCAGCACCCCGGACCGCAATTCACCCCTCCACTTT

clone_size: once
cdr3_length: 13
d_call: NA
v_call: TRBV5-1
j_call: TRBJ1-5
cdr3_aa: CASRGGVNQPQHF
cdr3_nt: TGCGCCAGCAGGGGAGGGGTAAATCAGCCCCAGCATTTT

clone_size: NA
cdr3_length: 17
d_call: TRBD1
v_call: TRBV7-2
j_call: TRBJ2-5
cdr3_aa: CASSLEAAGGRKETQYF
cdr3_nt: TGTGCCAGCAGCTTAGAGGCGGCAGGGGGAAGAAAAGAGACCCAGTACTTC

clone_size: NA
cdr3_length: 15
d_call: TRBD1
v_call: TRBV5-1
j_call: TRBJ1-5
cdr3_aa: CASSLEGQYNQPQHF
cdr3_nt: TGCGCCAGCAGCTTGGAGGGACAGTACAATCAGCCCCAGCATTTT

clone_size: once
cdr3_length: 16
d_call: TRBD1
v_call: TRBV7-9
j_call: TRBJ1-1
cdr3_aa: CASSSGRDRQCTEAFF
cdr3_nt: TGTGCCAGCAGCTCGGGCAGGGACAGACAGTGCACTGAAGCTTTCTTT

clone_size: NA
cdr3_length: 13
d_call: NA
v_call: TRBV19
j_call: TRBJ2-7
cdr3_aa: CASSLGQFYEQYF
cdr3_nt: TGTGCCAGTAGTTTGGGCCAGTTCTACGAGCAGTACTTC

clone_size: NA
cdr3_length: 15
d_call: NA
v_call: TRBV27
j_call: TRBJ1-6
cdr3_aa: CASRMWGDGNSPLHF
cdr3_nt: TGTGCCAGCAGAATGTGGGGGGACGGAAATTCACCCCTCCACTTT

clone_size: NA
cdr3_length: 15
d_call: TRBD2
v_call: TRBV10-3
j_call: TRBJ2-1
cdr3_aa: CAISDSGTSRNEQFF
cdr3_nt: TGTGCCATCAGTGATTCCGGGACTAGTCGGAATGAGCAGTTCTTC

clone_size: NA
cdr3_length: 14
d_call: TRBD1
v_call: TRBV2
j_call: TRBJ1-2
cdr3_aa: CASHPGQGHVGYTF
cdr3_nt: TGTGCCAGCCATCCGGGACAGGGGCATGTTGGCTACACCTTC

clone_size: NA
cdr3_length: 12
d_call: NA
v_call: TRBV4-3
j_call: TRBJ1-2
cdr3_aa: CASSQDYYGYTF
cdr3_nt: TGCGCCAGCAGCCAAGATTACTATGGCTACACCTTC

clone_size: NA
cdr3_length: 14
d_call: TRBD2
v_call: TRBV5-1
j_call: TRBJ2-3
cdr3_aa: CASSAGTNTDTQYF
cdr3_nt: TGCGCCAGCAGCGCCGGGACTAACACAGATACGCAGTATTTT

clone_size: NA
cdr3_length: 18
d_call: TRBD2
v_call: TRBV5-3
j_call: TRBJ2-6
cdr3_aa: CARSHSGLAHSGANVLTF
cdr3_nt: TGTGCCAGAAGCCACTCGGGACTAGCGCACTCTGGGGCCAACGTCCTGACTTTC

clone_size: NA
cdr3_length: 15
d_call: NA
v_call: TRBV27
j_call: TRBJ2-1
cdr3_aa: CASSEWGTTYNEQFF
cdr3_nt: TGTGCCAGCAGTGAGTGGGGAACCACCTACAATGAGCAGTTCTTC